This entry features one TCR beta chain sequence. The antigen it binds to is not known. No per-base quality is available; no much larger clone lies one base away. The CDR3 regions of human TCRbeta chains were subjected to immunosequencing. Concerning the study's data processing: TCRs in the repertoires were matched against a reference library of SARS-CoV-2-specific TCRs that had been generated with the MIRA antigen-specificity platform. Breadth was defined as the fraction of unique TCRs that were SARS-CoV-2-associated, and depth was defined as the fraction of total T cells that were SARS-CoV-2-associated. Using the MIRA data, every spike-specific TCR was mapped to the spike region that the TCR reacted to and assigned to either a CD4 or a CD8 class. Log10-transformed breadth and depth values were compared by one-way ANOVA with Sidak's multiple comparisons tests. Here the immuneACCESS table is served through TCRdb, limited to in-frame sequences with V and J called. Missing clones are a known gap in these copies; in checked studies unresolved V genes cover under half, and the rest lacks a known reason. From that table come the V and J calls and clone size; the DNA was used to work out D and trimming. The sample contains 120,000 or so clones, roughly 90% of them found a single time. 1.1% of the sample lies in the top ten.

The time point label on this specimen signifies: baseline before first vaccination. Vaccinee samples came from UK trials COV001 and COV002, including a single-blind randomized controlled phase 2/3 trial of AZD1222 (ChAdOx1 nCoV-19) in healthy adults. Trial participant PBMC samples were collected at day 0 and day 28 after the second dose for TCRbeta chain sequencing. There are 19 amino acids in the CDR3, from cysteine to phenylalanine inclusive. The DNA shown is the 57-base CDR3, in frame from base 1. Germline trimming amounts to 1 base on V and 2 bases on J, with 15 as the count of junction bases outside the gene matches. The germline V gene provides CDR1 SGHAT and CDR2 FQNNGV. The data are from a study of T cell responses to AZD1222 COVID-19 vaccine (dated by TCRdb to the early 2020s). About the full investigation: AZD1222 recipients given second doses at about 4 weeks or at about 12 weeks were pooled, since spike-specific TCR depth and breadth were not found to differ between the two schedules. A total of more than 230 trial participants underwent TCR sequencing, of whom 200 to 220 had received two doses of AZD1222 and approximately 26 had received two doses of the MenACWY control vaccine. Enrollment into the trials was organized by age into subgroups of 18-55, 56-69 and 70-plus years, and those subgroups contained 148, 28 and 57 TCR-sequenced participants, respectively.

Study-level results and caveats: Because no day 14 peak-response samples were available, the repertoires could be characterized only after the peak T cell response. Participants were mostly white British and included more females than males, and it was suggested by the authors that clonal diversity may have been underestimated. The 56-69-year group was small, and its depth increase did not reach significance, likely because of low power. A significant rise in spike-specific TCR breadth and depth was observed after two AZD1222 doses relative to day 0 and relative to MenACWY recipients. The whole spike protein was spanned by vaccine-associated CD4 TCRs, and dominant responses were seen in regions 160-218 and 743-854. Only five to seven AZD1222 recipients were SARS-CoV-2 seropositive at baseline, limiting conclusions about previously exposed vaccinees. Nearly half of unique spike-specific TCRs reportedly recognized epitopes outside regions mutated in the B.1.351 and B.1.1.7 variants.

The chain uses TRBV11-2 and TRBJ1-2; 8 bases in between match TRBD1. This receptor was taken from an adult in good health. This sample comprised peripheral blood, obtained on day 0 of AZD1222 vaccination. In nucleotide form, the sequence is TGTGCCAGCAGCTTAGGGACAGGGCTCTGGGCCATTCGGAACTATGGCTACACCTTC. Translation gives CASSLGTGLWAIRNYGYTF.